This is a list of T cell receptor beta chains from one sample in a study of cytomegalovirus exposure and HLA in healthy donors. Using immunoSEQ multiplex PCR, the repertoire was profiled, and TCRdb retains in-frame clones only, with some absent. This table has some 110,000 clones, about 12% appearing once. Sequencing was done on a sample of PBMCs. Every receptor here comes from a man aged 40-50 years in good health and CMV-seropositive. CDR3s include the opening cysteine and the closing phenylalanine or tryptophan. Each record gives: J gene, CDR3 length, clone size, D gene, V gene, CDR3 protein, CDR3 DNA. A D gene is named only where the DNA matches it firmly. Clone size is not always given. Where it is, it says once, few, many or a class for expanded clones.

J gene: TRBJ1-2; CDR3 length: 16; clone size: NA; D gene: TRBD1; V gene: TRBV6-6; CDR3 protein: CASSYPGQETNYGYTF; CDR3 DNA: TGTGCCAGCAGTTACCCGGGACAGGAGACTAACTATGGCTACACCTTC
J gene: TRBJ1-1; CDR3 length: 14; clone size: NA; D gene: NA; V gene: TRBV5-4; CDR3 protein: CASSRTRGDTEAFF; CDR3 DNA: TGTGCCAGCAGCCGTACCAGGGGCGACACTGAAGCTTTCTTT
J gene: TRBJ2-3; CDR3 length: 14; clone size: few; D gene: TRBD1; V gene: TRBV9; CDR3 protein: CASSTGQGANTQYF; CDR3 DNA: TGTGCCAGCAGCACGGGACAGGGGGCCAATACGCAGTATTTT
J gene: TRBJ1-1; CDR3 length: 14; clone size: NA; D gene: NA; V gene: TRBV6-5; CDR3 protein: CASSYNEGNTEAFF; CDR3 DNA: TGTGCCAGCAGTTACAACGAGGGGAACACTGAAGCTTTCTTT
J gene: TRBJ2-2; CDR3 length: 14; clone size: few; D gene: NA; V gene: TRBV29-1; CDR3 protein: CSVGEMDGTGELFF; CDR3 DNA: TGCAGCGTTGGGGAGATGGACGGCACCGGGGAGCTGTTTTTT
J gene: TRBJ1-1; CDR3 length: 15; clone size: NA; D gene: TRBD1; V gene: TRBV6-5; CDR3 protein: CASSLQGFGNTEAFF; CDR3 DNA: TGTGCCAGCAGTTTACAGGGGTTTGGGAACACTGAAGCTTTCTTT
J gene: TRBJ1-1; CDR3 length: 15; clone size: few; D gene: NA; V gene: TRBV7-2; CDR3 protein: CASSLEMSRGTEAFF; CDR3 DNA: TGTGCCAGCAGCTTAGAAATGTCGCGGGGGACTGAAGCTTTCTTT
J gene: TRBJ2-3; CDR3 length: 14; clone size: NA; D gene: NA; V gene: TRBV14; CDR3 protein: CASSQGPASDTQYF; CDR3 DNA: TGTGCCAGCAGCCAGGGCCCGGCGTCCGATACGCAGTATTTT
J gene: TRBJ1-2; CDR3 length: 18; clone size: NA; D gene: NA; V gene: TRBV5-5; CDR3 protein: CASTSGGVGRGSNYGYTF; CDR3 DNA: TGTGCCAGCACCTCGGGGGGAGTTGGACGAGGATCTAACTATGGCTACACCTTC
J gene: TRBJ2-5; CDR3 length: 17; clone size: NA; D gene: TRBD2; V gene: TRBV18; CDR3 protein: CASSPQASGDPKETQYF; CDR3 DNA: TGTGCCAGCTCACCTCAAGCTAGCGGGGACCCGAAAGAGACCCAGTACTTC
J gene: TRBJ1-4; CDR3 length: 15; clone size: NA; D gene: NA; V gene: TRBV7-2; CDR3 protein: CASSSEGPYDEKLFF; CDR3 DNA: TGTGCCAGCAGCTCTGAGGGCCCATATGATGAAAAACTGTTTTTT
J gene: TRBJ2-7; CDR3 length: 15; clone size: NA; D gene: TRBD2; V gene: TRBV30; CDR3 protein: CAWSVLASGSYEQYF; CDR3 DNA: TGTGCCTGGAGTGTACTGGCTAGCGGGAGCTACGAGCAGTACTTC
J gene: TRBJ2-2; CDR3 length: 15; clone size: NA; D gene: TRBD2; V gene: TRBV9; CDR3 protein: CASNPAGANTGELFF; CDR3 DNA: TGTGCCAGCAACCCGGCGGGAGCGAACACCGGGGAGCTGTTTTTT
J gene: TRBJ2-1; CDR3 length: 15; clone size: few; D gene: TRBD2; V gene: TRBV10-3; CDR3 protein: CAISELAGAINEQFF; CDR3 DNA: TGTGCCATCAGTGAGCTGGCGGGAGCGATCAATGAGCAGTTCTTC
J gene: TRBJ2-1; CDR3 length: 16; clone size: NA; D gene: NA; V gene: TRBV11-3; CDR3 protein: CASSLQGGPWPNEQFF; CDR3 DNA: TGTGCCAGCAGCCTCCAAGGGGGTCCCTGGCCCAATGAGCAGTTCTTC
J gene: TRBJ1-4; CDR3 length: 14; clone size: NA; D gene: NA; V gene: TRBV30; CDR3 protein: CAWEEEGAGEKLFF; CDR3 DNA: TGTGCCTGGGAGGAAGAAGGGGCTGGTGAAAAACTGTTTTTT
J gene: TRBJ1-2; CDR3 length: 12; clone size: few; D gene: NA; V gene: TRBV29-1; CDR3 protein: CSVYDSPNGYTF; CDR3 DNA: TGCAGCGTTTACGACAGCCCGAATGGCTACACCTTC
J gene: TRBJ1-5; CDR3 length: 15; clone size: NA; D gene: NA; V gene: TRBV19; CDR3 protein: CASSMGLGGNQPQHF; CDR3 DNA: TGTGCCAGTAGTATGGGACTAGGGGGCAATCAGCCCCAGCATTTT
J gene: TRBJ1-1; CDR3 length: 15; clone size: NA; D gene: TRBD1; V gene: TRBV19; CDR3 protein: CASSMETGGVSEAFF; CDR3 DNA: TGTGCCAGTAGTATGGAGACAGGGGGCGTTTCGGAGGCTTTCTTT
J gene: TRBJ2-7; CDR3 length: 13; clone size: NA; D gene: NA; V gene: TRBV11-3; CDR3 protein: CASTISLDYEQYF; CDR3 DNA: TGTGCCAGCACCATTTCCTTAGACTACGAGCAGTACTTC
J gene: TRBJ2-3; CDR3 length: 17; clone size: few; D gene: TRBD2; V gene: TRBV7-2; CDR3 protein: CASSPRTSGRRADTQYF; CDR3 DNA: TGTGCCAGCAGCCCACGGACTAGCGGGAGGCGGGCAGATACGCAGTATTTT
J gene: TRBJ2-1; CDR3 length: 17; clone size: few; D gene: TRBD2; V gene: TRBV27; CDR3 protein: CASSLLGGLAGVDEQFF; CDR3 DNA: TGTGCCAGCAGTTTATTGGGGGGACTAGCGGGAGTTGATGAGCAGTTCTTC
J gene: TRBJ2-1; CDR3 length: 14; clone size: NA; D gene: NA; V gene: TRBV7-6; CDR3 protein: CASSLGPSLNEQFF; CDR3 DNA: TGTGCCAGCAGCTTAGGGCCTAGCCTCAATGAGCAGTTCTTC
J gene: TRBJ1-2; CDR3 length: 15; clone size: few; D gene: TRBD1; V gene: TRBV29-1; CDR3 protein: CSVGGSGQGSNGYTF; CDR3 DNA: TGCAGCGTTGGGGGCTCGGGACAGGGATCTAATGGCTACACCTTC
J gene: TRBJ2-1; CDR3 length: 18; clone size: few; D gene: NA; V gene: TRBV7-9; CDR3 protein: CASSSPLVGGQANNEQFF; CDR3 DNA: TGTGCCAGCAGCTCCCCTCTTGTAGGGGGTCAGGCAAACAATGAGCAGTTCTTC
J gene: TRBJ1-1; CDR3 length: 14; clone size: NA; D gene: TRBD1; V gene: TRBV29-1; CDR3 protein: CSVEGRTGNTEAFF; CDR3 DNA: TGCAGCGTTGAGGGCCGGACAGGGAACACTGAAGCTTTCTTT
J gene: TRBJ2-1; CDR3 length: 16; clone size: few; D gene: TRBD2; V gene: TRBV4-1; CDR3 protein: CASSQPTSGSRNEQFF; CDR3 DNA: TGCGCCAGCAGCCAACCGACTAGCGGGAGTAGAAATGAGCAGTTCTTC
J gene: TRBJ2-1; CDR3 length: 16; clone size: few; D gene: TRBD2; V gene: TRBV5-1; CDR3 protein: CASSPRTSYAGLEQFF; CDR3 DNA: TGCGCCAGCAGCCCGAGGACTAGCTACGCCGGACTCGAGCAGTTCTTC
J gene: TRBJ2-1; CDR3 length: 15; clone size: NA; D gene: TRBD2; V gene: TRBV6-5; CDR3 protein: CASSYSGTSINEQFF; CDR3 DNA: TGTGCCAGCAGTTACTCCGGGACTAGTATCAATGAGCAGTTCTTC
J gene: TRBJ2-1; CDR3 length: 15; clone size: few; D gene: NA; V gene: TRBV7-9; CDR3 protein: CASSLDRGVYNEQFF; CDR3 DNA: TGTGCCAGCAGCTTAGATCGCGGAGTATACAATGAGCAGTTCTTC
J gene: TRBJ1-1; CDR3 length: 15; clone size: few; D gene: NA; V gene: TRBV27; CDR3 protein: CASSWRSEANTEAFF; CDR3 DNA: TGTGCCAGCAGTTGGCGCAGCGAGGCGAACACTGAAGCTTTCTTT
J gene: TRBJ2-7; CDR3 length: 15; clone size: NA; D gene: TRBD2; V gene: TRBV5-1; CDR3 protein: CASSSRTSGTYEQYF; CDR3 DNA: TGCGCCAGCAGCTCCCGGACTAGCGGGACCTACGAGCAGTACTTC
J gene: TRBJ2-6; CDR3 length: 16; clone size: few; D gene: NA; V gene: TRBV7-8; CDR3 protein: CASSLVNFPGANVLTF; CDR3 DNA: TGTGCCAGCAGCTTAGTGAACTTCCCTGGGGCCAACGTCCTGACTTTC
J gene: TRBJ1-2; CDR3 length: 16; clone size: NA; D gene: TRBD1; V gene: TRBV19; CDR3 protein: CASSNSGQGGNYGYTF; CDR3 DNA: TGTGCCAGTAGTAATTCTGGACAGGGGGGAAACTATGGCTACACCTTC
J gene: TRBJ1-4; CDR3 length: 17; clone size: few; D gene: NA; V gene: TRBV19; CDR3 protein: CASSIDPLQGMREKLFF; CDR3 DNA: TGTGCCAGTAGTATAGATCCACTACAGGGAATGCGTGAAAAACTGTTTTTT
J gene: TRBJ1-2; CDR3 length: 14; clone size: few; D gene: NA; V gene: TRBV29-1; CDR3 protein: CSVVLIRGDYGYTF; CDR3 DNA: TGCAGCGTTGTCCTGATACGGGGGGACTATGGCTACACCTTC
J gene: TRBJ1-6; CDR3 length: 12; clone size: NA; D gene: NA; V gene: TRBV14; CDR3 protein: CASSPFNSPLHF; CDR3 DNA: TGTGCCAGCAGCCCATTTAATTCACCCCTCCACTTT
J gene: TRBJ2-7; CDR3 length: 15; clone size: few; D gene: NA; V gene: TRBV4-1; CDR3 protein: CASSQDDSTDYEQYF; CDR3 DNA: TGCGCCAGCAGCCAAGATGACTCGACAGACTACGAGCAGTACTTC
J gene: TRBJ1-1; CDR3 length: 13; clone size: few; D gene: TRBD1; V gene: TRBV7-3; CDR3 protein: CASSPGQGVRAFF; CDR3 DNA: TGTGCCAGCAGCCCCGGACAGGGGGTTCGAGCTTTCTTT
J gene: TRBJ2-1; CDR3 length: 14; clone size: NA; D gene: NA; V gene: TRBV5-1; CDR3 protein: CASSLDAASKQQFF; CDR3 DNA: TGCGCCAGCAGCTTGGATGCGGCCTCGAAGCAGCAGTTCTTC
J gene: TRBJ2-1; CDR3 length: 17; clone size: NA; D gene: NA; V gene: TRBV5-6; CDR3 protein: CASSFGRDPSSYNEQFF; CDR3 DNA: TGTGCCAGCAGCTTTGGCCGGGATCCAAGCTCCTACAATGAGCAGTTCTTC
J gene: TRBJ2-3; CDR3 length: 14; clone size: many; D gene: TRBD1; V gene: TRBV6-5; CDR3 protein: CASSVTGDTDTQYF; CDR3 DNA: TGTGCCAGCAGTGTTACAGGGGACACAGATACGCAGTATTTT
J gene: TRBJ2-5; CDR3 length: 14; clone size: few; D gene: NA; V gene: TRBV7-9; CDR3 protein: CASSTTRDKETQYF; CDR3 DNA: TGTGCCAGCAGCACGACTCGGGACAAAGAGACCCAGTACTTC
J gene: TRBJ1-2; CDR3 length: 13; clone size: NA; D gene: NA; V gene: TRBV18; CDR3 protein: CASSRPTANGYTF; CDR3 DNA: TGTGCCAGCTCACGGCCGACAGCGAATGGCTACACCTTC
J gene: TRBJ2-5; CDR3 length: 15; clone size: few; D gene: TRBD2; V gene: TRBV5-3; CDR3 protein: CARSGTRKPPETQYF; CDR3 DNA: TGTGCCCGATCCGGGACTAGAAAACCCCCGGAGACCCAGTACTTC
J gene: TRBJ2-3; CDR3 length: 17; clone size: NA; D gene: TRBD2; V gene: TRBV19; CDR3 protein: CASSLGLAKRVPDTQYF; CDR3 DNA: TGTGCCAGTAGTTTGGGACTAGCGAAGAGGGTGCCAGATACGCAGTATTTT
J gene: TRBJ2-3; CDR3 length: 15; clone size: NA; D gene: NA; V gene: TRBV7-2; CDR3 protein: CASSLAPLAADTQYF; CDR3 DNA: TGTGCCAGCAGCTTAGCGCCTCTAGCTGCGGATACGCAGTATTTT
J gene: TRBJ1-1; CDR3 length: 12; clone size: few; D gene: NA; V gene: TRBV7-2; CDR3 protein: CASSWAAAEAFF; CDR3 DNA: TGTGCCAGCAGCTGGGCAGCCGCTGAAGCTTTCTTT
J gene: TRBJ2-7; CDR3 length: 19; clone size: NA; D gene: NA; V gene: TRBV7-9; CDR3 protein: CASSQPGDRPLEPTYEQYF; CDR3 DNA: TGTGCCAGCAGCCAACCTGGAGACAGGCCTCTTGAACCTACCTACGAGCAGTACTTC
J gene: TRBJ2-5; CDR3 length: 14; clone size: NA; D gene: TRBD1; V gene: TRBV6-5; CDR3 protein: CASSSQGSGETQYF; CDR3 DNA: TGTGCCAGCAGTTCACAGGGGTCCGGGGAGACCCAGTACTTC
J gene: TRBJ1-2; CDR3 length: 16; clone size: NA; D gene: TRBD1; V gene: TRBV13; CDR3 protein: CASSLGSLAQGYGYTF; CDR3 DNA: TGTGCCAGCAGCTTAGGTTCCCTCGCACAGGGGTATGGCTACACCTTC
J gene: TRBJ2-1; CDR3 length: 16; clone size: few; D gene: TRBD1; V gene: TRBV19; CDR3 protein: CASSMYGQGQYNEQFF; CDR3 DNA: TGTGCCAGTAGTATGTATGGACAGGGTCAGTACAATGAGCAGTTCTTC